Following are 30 T cell receptor beta chains from one sample sequenced in a study of T cell responses to AZD1222 COVID-19 vaccine. Some clones are missing from TCRdb's copy, which holds only in-frame ones; the method was immunoSEQ multiplex PCR. The repertoire consists of roughly 140,000 clones, with more than 70% occurring once and the leading ten covering approximately 3.1%. Sample: peripheral blood, taken on day 0 of MenACWY control vaccination. Receptor source: an adult in good health.

This chain links TRBV12-3 or TRBV12-4 with TRBJ2-5; 7 bases map to TRBD1. The CDR3 has 12 amino acids. Trimming cost V 6 bases and J 7 bases; bases outside gene matches: 5. CDR3 nucleotides: TGTGCCAGCAGACAGGGGATCGCGACCCAGTACTTC. Encoded protein: CASRQGIATQYF.

J is TRBJ2-2 and V is TRBV10-3; 7 positions agree with TRBD1. V was pared by 4 bases and J by 9 bases, with 14 bases of the junction left unmatched. Germline V gene lookup returns CDR1 ENHRY and CDR2 SYGVKD. This CDR3 is built from 16 residues. The CDR3 sequence: CAISAQGDTVGRELFF. CDR3 coding DNA: TGTGCCATCAGTGCTCAGGGGGACACGGTTGGTCGGGAGCTGTTTTTT.

Here the CDR3 reads CASRGWDYGYTF. CDR3 coding DNA: TGTGCCAGTAGGGGGTGGGACTATGGCTACACCTTC. This chain joins TRBV19 and TRBJ1-2; no definite D call. V was clipped by 6 bases and J by 3 bases, with 8 bases between them. Germline-derived CDR1 and CDR2 are LNHDA and SQIVND (reference sequence). The CDR3 extends over 12 amino acids.

The rearrangement links TRBV7-8 to TRBJ1-3; a possible D gene is TRBD1 (6 bases). This CDR3 region has 16 residues. The ends were cut back, 7 bases at V and 0 bases at J, with 16 bases in the middle. Germline loops: CDR1 SGHVS, CDR2 FQNEAQ. In nucleotides, the CDR3 is TGTGCCAGCATGCTATCGACAGGACCCTCTGGAAACACCATATATTTT. It codes for CASMLSTGPSGNTIYF.

The chain carries TRBV11-2 and TRBJ2-7; no clear D gene. The ends were cut back, 5 bases at V and 3 bases at J, with 5 bases in the middle. CDR1 and CDR2 (germline): SGHAT, FQNNGV. The CDR3 is 11 residues long. The CDR3 loop is CASSRDYEQYF. The DNA of the CDR3 is TGTGCCAGCAGCCGAGACTACGAGCAGTACTTC.

The chain has TRBV4-3 and TRBJ2-1; 10 nucleotides line up with TRBD2. The V gene end was trimmed by 1 base and the J gene end by 1 base; junction bases not matched to a gene: 7. The CDR3 has 18 amino acids. Germline CDR1 LGHNA, CDR2 YSLEER. CDR3 sequence (DNA): TGCGCCAGCAGCCAAGGTTCTAGCGGGAGAGGGTCCTACAATGAGCAGTTCTTC. It codes for CASSQGSSGRGSYNEQFF.

The rearrangement uses TRBV20-1 and TRBJ2-6; D possibly uses TRBD1 or TRBD2 (5 bases each). The CDR3 contains 18 residues. V lost 6 bases to trimming and J lost 1 base, with 22 bases between them. Per germline, CDR1 DFQATT and CDR2 SNEGSKA (reference sequence). DNA of the CDR3: TGCAGTGCCAGTGACAGTAGGAGGAGGTCGTCTGGGGCCAACGTCCTGACTTTC. Translating gives CSASDSRRRSSGANVLTF.

The chain couples TRBV19 to TRBJ2-5; 8 nucleotides match TRBD2. Germline CDR1 is LNHDA and CDR2 is SQIVND (reference sequence). This CDR3 is 14 amino acids long. V lost 8 bases, J lost 5 bases, and 10 bases stayed unmatched. Written as DNA, the CDR3 is TGTGCCAGTTGTAGCGGGAAGGTTGGGGAGACCCAGTACTTC. This translates into CASCSGKVGETQYF.

The chain uses TRBV4-2 and TRBJ1-5, with 7 bases fitting TRBD1. CDR1 is LGHNA, CDR2 YNFKEQ, per germline. CDR3 size: 14 residues. Trimming cost V 4 bases and J 1 base; bases outside gene matches: 1. The CDR3 bases are TGTGCCAGCAGCCCGGGACAGAGCAATCAGCCCCAGCATTTT. Translated, it gives CASSPGQSNQPQHF.

In this sample, this clone turned up a few times. The V call is TRBV11-2, the J call TRBJ2-3, with D perhaps TRBD2 (7 bases). Per germline, CDR1 SGHAT and CDR2 FQNNGV. Between the trimmed V and J ends, which lost 4 bases and 5 bases, there was a span of 19 bases. The CDR3 is 16 amino acids. DNA of the CDR3: TGTGCCAGCAGCTCGTCAAGTGGGGGGGCCGTAGATACGCAGTATTTT. Its translation: CASSSSSGGAVDTQYF.

The chain is built from TRBV7-2 and TRBJ2-1, with a weak D call TRBD2 (6 bases). Germline lookup yields CDR1 SGHTA and CDR2 FQGNSA. Trimming cost V 3 bases and J 2 bases, with 14 bases left between them. The CDR3 length is 16 residues. CDR3 bases: TGTGCCAGCAGCTTCTCTGGCGGGGCGACCTACAATGAGCAGTTCTTC. Residues: CASSFSGGATYNEQFF. The variable domain in full, with the rest retrieved from reference TRBV7-2 and TRBJ2-1, is GAGVSQSPSNKVTEKGKDVELRCDPISGHTALYWYRQSLGQGLEFLIYFQGNSAPDKSGLPSDRFSAERTGGSVSTLTIQRTQQEDSAVYLCASSFSGGATYNEQFFGPGTRLTVL.

This clone appeared once. The chain is built from TRBV7-2 and TRBJ2-5; TRBD1 is a possible D gene (7 bases). Trimming took 4 bases from V and 1 from J, leaving 10 bases between them. The CDR3 sequence is 14 residues long. CDR1 SGHTA and CDR2 FQGNSA come from the germline V gene. In DNA form, the CDR3 reads TGTGCCAGCAGCTCCAGGGGGGCCCAAGAGACCCAGTACTTC. This translates into CASSSRGAQETQYF.

This sequence joins TRBV4-3 and TRBJ2-3; unclear D gene. The V gene's germline CDR1 is LGHNA and CDR2 YSLEER. The CDR3 length is 13 residues. V gave up 0 bases and J gave up 5 bases, with 6 bases separating them. CDR3 in amino acids: CASSQDNRDTQYF. The CDR3 coding sequence is TGCGCCAGCAGCCAAGATAACCGAGATACGCAGTATTTT.

J is TRBJ1-1 and V is TRBV6-2 or TRBV6-3; D may be TRBD1 (6 bases). Germline CDR1 reads MNHEY; CDR2 reads SVGEGT. The CDR3 has 15 residues. The V end was cut by 4 bases, the J end by 1 base, with 13 bases between. The CDR3 DNA is TGTGCCAGCAGTTCCCGGACAGTAGCGAACACTGAAGCTTTCTTT. It yields the protein CASSSRTVANTEAFF.

This chain connects TRBV5-1 to TRBJ2-1; TRBD1 aligns across 9 bases. Germline values: CDR1 SGHRS, CDR2 YFSETQ. The CDR3 contains 16 residues. With V trimmed by 0 bases and J by 4 bases, 5 bases remained unmatched. CDR3 bases: TGCGCCAGCAGCTTGGGGGCCGGGACAGGGTACAATGAGCAGTTCTTC. Its translation is CASSLGAGTGYNEQFF. The full variable domain, with the rest looked up from reference TRBV5-1 and TRBJ2-1, is KAGVTQTPRYLIKTRGQQVTLSCSPISGHRSVSWYQQTPGQGLQFLFEYFSETQRNKGNFPGRFSGRQFSNSRSEMNVSTLELGDSALYLCASSLGAGTGYNEQFFGPGTRLTVL.

CDR3 DNA: TGTGCCAGCAGCCACGGGACGGTCTATGGCTACACCTTC. As protein: CASSHGTVYGYTF. The rearrangement joins TRBV3-1 (or the pseudogene TRBV3-2) to TRBJ1-2; D is possibly TRBD1 (5 bases). The germline CDR1 and CDR2 sequences are LGHDT and YNNKEL (reference sequence). This CDR3 spans 13 amino acids. Trimming left V 3 bases short and J 4 bases short, with 9 bases between.

V and J are TRBV18 and TRBJ2-7, with 8 bases matching TRBD1. Losses at the gene ends were 3 bases for V and 0 bases for J; bases not matched to a gene: 7. This CDR3 contains 16 residues. Per the germline V gene, CDR1 is KGHSH and CDR2 is LQKENI. CDR3: CASSPQGTGDSYEQYF. As DNA, the CDR3 is TGTGCCAGCTCACCGCAGGGGACAGGTGACTCCTACGAGCAGTACTTC.

This rearrangement joins TRBV5-1 to TRBJ1-1; no definite D call. V lost 2 bases, J lost 3 bases, and 14 bases lay in between. The CDR3 totals 15 residues. The germline gives CDR1 SGHRS, CDR2 YFSETQ. CDR3 nucleotides: TGCGCCAGCAGCTTTGAGGTGCTCGGGTACACTGAAGCTTTCTTT. Protein: CASSFEVLGYTEAFF. The entire variable domain, with the rest obtained from reference TRBV5-1 and TRBJ1-1, is as follows: KAGVTQTPRYLIKTRGQQVTLSCSPISGHRSVSWYQQTPGQGLQFLFEYFSETQRNKGNFPGRFSGRQFSNSRSEMNVSTLELGDSALYLCASSFEVLGYTEAFFGQGTRLTVV.

This clone is a singleton in its sample. This chain uses TRBV18 with TRBJ2-1; D uncertain. The germline V gene has CDR1 KGHSH and CDR2 LQKENI. Between the trimmed V and J ends, which lost 6 bases and 9 bases, there was a span of 12 bases. This CDR3 is 12 amino acids long. Here the CDR3 DNA reads TGTGCCAGCTCCCAATATAGGAGTGAGCAGTTCTTC. This translates into CASSQYRSEQFF.

This clone was picked up one time. The chain couples TRBV12-3 or TRBV12-4 to TRBJ1-1; D gene unclear. The V gene lost 2 bases and the J gene lost 10 bases, with 11 bases spanning the gap. The CDR3 is 12 residues long. The CDR3 reads CASSLRQVGAFF. CDR3 DNA sequence: TGTGCCAGCAGTTTAAGGCAGGTAGGAGCTTTCTTT.

The chain recombines TRBV19 with TRBJ1-5; D uncertain. Trimming took 8 bases from V and 6 from J, leaving 11 bases between them. This CDR3 contains 12 residues. From germline, CDR1 is LNHDA and CDR2 SQIVND (reference sequence). The CDR3 coding sequence is TGTGCCAGTGGGCTTACCCCTCAGCCCCAGCATTTT. It yields the protein CASGLTPQPQHF.

The CDR3 sequence: CASSLRTGLQDTQYF. The CDR3 coding sequence is TGCGCCAGCAGCCTCAGGACAGGTTTGCAAGATACGCAGTATTTT. V and J are TRBV5-1 and TRBJ2-3; TRBD1 matches 7 bases. The trim removed 4 bases at V and 5 bases at J, leaving 10 bases unmatched. CDR3 length: 15 amino acids. Germline V CDR1 and CDR2: SGHRS, YFSETQ.

This chain joins TRBV25-1 and TRBJ1-2, with 10 bases matching TRBD1. Trimming removed 4 bases from V and 4 bases from J; junction bases left unmatched: 0. The CDR3 is 13 residues long. Germline V lookup: CDR1 MGHDK, CDR2 SYGVNS. CDR3 coding DNA: TGTGCCAGCAGTGGGACAGGGGGCTATGGCTACACCTTC. Amino acid sequence: CASSGTGGYGYTF.

The chain recombines TRBV5-1 with TRBJ2-5; possibly TRBD1 or TRBD2 for D (5 bases each). There are 14 residues in the CDR3. V was shortened by 1 base and J by 5 bases, with 12 bases between the two germline ends. Looked up from germline, CDR1 is SGHRS and CDR2 is YFSETQ. This CDR3 reads CASSLLGAGETQYF. The CDR3 DNA is TGCGCCAGCAGCTTGCTCGGGGCAGGGGAGACCCAGTACTTC.

The chain has TRBV6-4 and TRBJ2-3; D call uncertain. CDR1 MRHNA and CDR2 SNTAGT come from the germline V gene. The CDR3 consists of 14 residues. V was shortened by 6 bases and J by 5 bases, with 15 bases between the two germline ends. The CDR3 nucleotides read TGTGCCAGCAGGCCCGGGCCAGGAATAGATACGCAGTATTTT. As protein: CASRPGPGIDTQYF.

The chain uses TRBV4-3 and TRBJ1-2; TRBD1 matches at 10 bases. Trimming took 3 bases from V and 6 from J; bases not matched to a gene: 7. Germline V lookup: CDR1 LGHNA, CDR2 YSLEER. The CDR3 is made up of 15 amino acids. The CDR3 DNA sequence: TGCGCCAGCAGCCACCAGATGACAGGGGGCGATGGCTACACCTTC. Its translation: CASSHQMTGGDGYTF.

The chain employs TRBV7-8 and TRBJ1-5; no clear D gene. The V and J ends lost 1 base and 4 bases respectively, with 11 bases between them. The CDR3 is 15 residues long. Germline V gene sequence: CDR1 SGHVS, CDR2 FQNEAQ. In nucleotides, the CDR3 is TGTGCCAGCAGCTTAGGGGAAATTGAAAATCAGCCCCAGCATTTT. The encoded protein is CASSLGEIENQPQHF.

CDR3 bases: TGTGCCAGCAGCGTAGAGGAGGGAAGGGGCACCGGGGAGCTGTTTTTT. This encodes CASSVEEGRGTGELFF. V gene TRBV9 combines with J gene TRBJ2-2; possibly TRBD2 for D (6 bases). The germline V gene encodes CDR1 SGDLS and CDR2 YYNGEE. The ends were cut back, 0 bases at V and 4 bases at J, with 13 bases in the middle. The CDR3 spans 16 residues.

The chain is built from TRBV4-2 and TRBJ2-7; D may match TRBD1 or TRBD2 (6 bases each). The germline CDR1 and CDR2 sequences are LGHNA and YNFKEQ. This CDR3 comprises 16 residues. The ends were cut back, 1 base at V and 4 bases at J, with 17 bases in the middle. For the CDR3, the DNA is TGTGCCAGCAGCCAAGTGAAGGATGGGGGGCCTTACGAGCAGTACTTC. It codes for CASSQVKDGGPYEQYF.

The CDR3 here is CASSRQGSTQTNEKLFF. Here the CDR3 DNA reads TGTGCCAGCAGTCGACAGGGCTCTACACAAACAAATGAAAAACTGTTTTTT. This chain connects TRBV6-6 to TRBJ1-4; TRBD1 matches at 7 bases. Germline-derived CDR1 and CDR2 are MNHNY and SVGAGI (reference sequence). The CDR3 contains 17 residues. Germline trimming cut 5 bases from V and 5 bases from J; bases unmatched to any gene: 14.